This T cell receptor beta chain was profiled in a study of identical twins. This clonotype has more than one count but fewer than ten. The CDR3 extends over 15 amino acids. V was cut by 1 base and J by 7 bases, with 14 bases left in between. Germline lookup yields CDR1 MNHEY and CDR2 SMNVEV (reference sequence). After template switching added a universal primer site, the resulting cDNA carried unique molecular identifiers. Each CDR3 protein is one row after TCRdb ran MiXCR on the 5' RACE reads. There are 1.5 million or so distinct CDR3 sequences in the sample; around 33% occur only once, and around 0.3% lies in the top ten.

The source of this sequence is a newborn girl in good health. V usage is TRBV27 and J usage is TRBJ1-5, with D perhaps TRBD1 (5 bases). Sequenced input: cord blood. CDR3 sequence (DNA): TGTGCCAGCAGTTTATTCGCGGGGGAGAAACAGCCCCAGCATTTT. It encodes CASSLFAGEKQPQHF.